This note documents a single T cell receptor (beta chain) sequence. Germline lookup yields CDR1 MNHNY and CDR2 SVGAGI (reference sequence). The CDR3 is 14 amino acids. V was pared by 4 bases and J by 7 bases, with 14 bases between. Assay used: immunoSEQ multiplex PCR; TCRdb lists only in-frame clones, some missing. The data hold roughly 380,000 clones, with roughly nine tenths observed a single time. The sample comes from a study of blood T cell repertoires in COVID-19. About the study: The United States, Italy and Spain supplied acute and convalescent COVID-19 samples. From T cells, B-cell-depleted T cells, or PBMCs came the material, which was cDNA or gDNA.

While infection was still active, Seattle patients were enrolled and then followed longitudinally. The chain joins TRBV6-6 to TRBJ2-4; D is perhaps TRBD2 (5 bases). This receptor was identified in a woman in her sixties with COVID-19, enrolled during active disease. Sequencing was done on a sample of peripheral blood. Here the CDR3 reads CASSSPSRDNIQYF. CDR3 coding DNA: TGTGCCAGCAGTTCTCCCTCGAGGGATAACATTCAGTACTTC.